One and the same sample provided the 17 T cell receptor beta chains below, sequenced in a study of T cells in Graves' hyperthyroidism and ophthalmopathy. The CDR3 regions of TCR beta were amplified from RNA transcripts. HTBI primers were used for first-round RT-PCR of the TCR CDR3. TCRdb redid the calling of the multiplex PCR reads with MiXCR, one entry per CDR3 protein. Of around 430,000 distinct CDR3 sequences listed, under 15% are singletons. The material sequenced was blood. These receptor sequences come from a woman in her twenties or thirties with Graves' hyperthyroidism.

Ten or more counts support this clonotype. The chain is built from TRBV12-3 or TRBV12-4 and TRBJ2-5; D unresolved. There are 14 residues in the CDR3. V dropped 1 base and J dropped 5 bases, with 11 bases sitting between them. This chain's CDR3 is CASSLGPEQETQYF. CDR3 nucleotides: TGTGCCAGCAGTTTAGGCCCCGAGCAGGAGACCCAGTACTTC.

V usage is TRBV7-9 and J usage is TRBJ2-4; D is unresolved. The CDR3 has 14 amino acids. CDR1 and CDR2 (germline): SEHNR, FQNEAQ (reference sequence). V was shortened by 2 bases and J by 7 bases, with 12 bases between the two germline ends. The CDR3 sequence: CASSLSASLNIQYF. CDR3 DNA: TGTGCCAGCAGCTTATCCGCGTCCTTGAACATTCAGTACTTC.

This clonotype was seen at least ten times. The V gene is TRBV28, the J gene TRBJ1-1, with D maybe TRBD1 (5 bases). Trimming shortened V by 7 bases and J by 4 bases, and 13 bases separated the two germline ends. The CDR3 runs to 13 residues. Germline assignment: CDR1 MDHEN and CDR2 SYDVKM. CDR3 sequence: CASIPQETTEAFF. CDR3 nucleotide sequence: TGTGCCAGCATCCCACAGGAAACCACTGAAGCTTTCTTT.

The sample holds many counts of this clonotype. The rearrangement joins TRBV20-1 to TRBJ1-5; 8 bases line up with TRBD1. This CDR3 comprises 13 residues. After removal of 5 bases from V and 11 bases from J, the junction contained 11 bases not matched to a gene. In germline, CDR1 is DFQATT, CDR2 SNEGSKA (reference sequence). The CDR3 sequence: CSAPTGGPRSQHF. CDR3 DNA: TGCAGTGCTCCAACAGGGGGTCCCCGTTCCCAGCATTTT.

This clonotype was recorded a few times. The chain employs TRBV19 and TRBJ2-1; 12 bases line up with TRBD2. J gave up 1 base and V 6 bases, and 4 bases lay outside the gene matches. The CDR3 loop spans 16 amino acids. From germline, CDR1 is LNHDA and CDR2 SQIVND (reference sequence). CDR3 protein: CASRTSGSGSYNEQFF. In nucleotides, the CDR3 is TGTGCCAGTAGGACTAGCGGGAGTGGGTCCTACAATGAGCAGTTCTTC.

Ten or more counts support this clonotype. The CDR3: CASSFIGSGYTF. CDR3 DNA sequence: TGTGCCAGCAGTTTCATCGGGTCTGGCTACACCTTC. V usage is TRBV28 and J usage is TRBJ1-2, with D uncertain. In germline, CDR1 is MDHEN, CDR2 SYDVKM. Trimming took off 3 bases at V and 7 bases at J, with 9 bases between the two ends. The CDR3 sequence is 12 residues long.

V and J are TRBV4-1 and TRBJ2-3; D gene unclear. CDR3 length: 14 amino acids. With 3 bases removed from V and 2 bases from J, the gap between germline ends came to 9 bases. CDR1 is MGHRA and CDR2 is YSYEKL in the germline V gene. CDR3 sequence reads: CASSQVLFTDTQYF. The CDR3 nucleotides are TGCGCCAGCAGCCAGGTCTTATTCACAGATACGCAGTATTTT.

At least ten counts were recorded for this clonotype. The CDR3 DNA reads TGTGCCAGCGGGGGTTTGGACAGGTCGAATCAGCCCCAGCATTTT. Amino acid sequence: CASGGLDRSNQPQHF. The J gene is TRBJ1-5, the V gene TRBV28, with TRBD1 matching 7 bases. The V segment lost 8 bases and the J segment 4 bases; nucleotides outside the gene matches: 11. The CDR3 contains 15 residues. Looked up from germline, CDR1 is MDHEN and CDR2 is SYDVKM.

This clonotype was recorded at least ten times. The V gene is TRBV5-1, the J gene TRBJ2-6, with a tentative D call TRBD2 (5 bases). This CDR3 spans 16 amino acids. Trimming removed 0 bases from V and 4 bases from J, with 11 bases in between. The germline V gene encodes CDR1 SGHRS and CDR2 YFSETQ. The CDR3: CASSLGGLQGANVLTF. Here the CDR3 DNA reads TGCGCCAGCAGCTTGGGAGGACTTCAAGGGGCCAACGTCCTGACTTTC. The entire variable domain, with the rest obtained from reference TRBV5-1 and TRBJ2-6, is as follows: KAGVTQTPRYLIKTRGQQVTLSCSPISGHRSVSWYQQTPGQGLQFLFEYFSETQRNKGNFPGRFSGRQFSNSRSEMNVSTLELGDSALYLCASSLGGLQGANVLTFGAGSRLTVL.

CDR3 protein: CASSRLDRNDNEQFF. CDR3 sequence (DNA): TGTGCCAGTAGCCGATTAGACAGGAACGACAATGAGCAGTTCTTC. The chain has TRBV19 and TRBJ2-1, with D perhaps matching TRBD1 (6 bases). The CDR3 length is 15 residues. Deletions cut 6 bases from V and 5 bases from J, with 17 bases between. Per germline, CDR1 LNHDA and CDR2 SQIVND (reference sequence). Based on the CDR3 plus reference TRBV19 and TRBJ2-1, the full variable domain is DGGITQSPKYLFRKEGQNVTLSCEQNLNHDAMYWYRQDPGQGLRLIYYSQIVNDFQKGDIAEGYSVSREKKESFPLTVTSAQKNPTAFYLCASSRLDRNDNEQFFGPGTRLTVL.

This clonotype was picked up a small number of times. A junction boundary mismatches the germline segment, possibly from a read error. The rearrangement joins TRBV18 to TRBJ2-7; D is ambiguous. The germline gives CDR1 KGHSH, CDR2 LQKENI. The CDR3 runs to 13 residues. The CDR3 sequence is CASSVDDSNEQYF. The DNA for the CDR3 is TGTGCCAGCAGCGTAGATGACTCCAACGAGCAGTACTTC.

This clonotype was detected once. Being one base from a much bigger clone, this may be a read error. The rearrangement uses TRBV12-3 or TRBV12-4 and TRBJ2-7; D might be TRBD1 (6 bases). The J call is in doubt because the DNA end fits TRBJ2-1 better. The CDR3 sequence is 13 residues long. CDR3 protein: CASSSTGQYEQFF. DNA of the CDR3: TGTGCCAGCAGTTCAACAGGACAGTACGAGCAGTTCTTC.

This clonotype has just a few counts. The chain has TRBV11-2 and TRBJ1-6; the D is unclear. Per germline, CDR1 SGHAT and CDR2 FQNNGV. V gave up 2 bases and J gave up 9 bases, with 5 bases separating them. This CDR3 has 12 residues. CDR3 bases: TGTGCCAGCAGCTTAAACCGTTCACCCCTCCACTTT. As protein: CASSLNRSPLHF. The full variable domain, completed using reference TRBV11-2 and TRBJ1-6, is EAGVAQSPRYKIIEKRQSVAFWCNPISGHATLYWYQQILGQGPKLLIQFQNNGVVDDSQLPKDRFSAERLKGVDSTLKIQPAKLEDSAVYLCASSLNRSPLHFGNGTRLTVT.

This clonotype came up many times. The chain recombines TRBV5-1 with TRBJ2-7; D unresolved. V lost 0 bases and J lost 0, with 10 bases in between. Germline V CDR1 and CDR2: SGHRS, YFSETQ. The CDR3 contains 15 residues. The CDR3 sequence: CASSLGSASSYEQYF. For the CDR3, the DNA is TGCGCCAGCAGCTTGGGTAGTGCAAGCTCCTACGAGCAGTACTTC. Full variable domain (rest looked up from reference TRBV5-1 and TRBJ2-7): KAGVTQTPRYLIKTRGQQVTLSCSPISGHRSVSWYQQTPGQGLQFLFEYFSETQRNKGNFPGRFSGRQFSNSRSEMNVSTLELGDSALYLCASSLGSASSYEQYFGPGTRLTVT.

This clonotype was detected ten times or more. The chain joins TRBV20-1 to TRBJ2-3; D unclear. V lost 4 bases to trimming and J lost 9 bases, with 11 bases between them. The CDR3 is made up of 11 amino acids. The germline gives CDR1 DFQATT, CDR2 SNEGSKA (reference sequence). CDR3 protein: CSAILSVTQYF. CDR3 nucleotides: TGCAGTGCTATACTCTCTGTAACGCAGTATTTT.

This clonotype has a handful of counts. The rearrangement uses TRBV5-6 and TRBJ2-2; D not resolved. Germline lookup yields CDR1 SGHDT and CDR2 YYEEEE. The CDR3 runs 11 residues. Trimming shortened V by 7 bases and J by 2 bases, and 3 bases separated the two germline ends. CDR3 protein: CASANTGELFF. The CDR3 region has the DNA TGTGCCAGCGCCAACACCGGGGAGCTGTTTTTT.

The chain employs TRBV15 and TRBJ1-3; D might be TRBD1 (5 bases). The CDR3 is 16 amino acids. Trimming pared 5 bases from V and 0 bases from J, leaving 14 bases between. Germline assignment: CDR1 LNHNV and CDR2 YYDKDF (reference sequence). The CDR3 protein is CATSLQTGYSGNTIYF. DNA for the CDR3: TGTGCCACCAGCTTACAAACAGGCTACTCTGGAAACACCATATATTTT.